Here is one TCR beta chain with its context. The data stem from a study of cytomegalovirus exposure and HLA in healthy donors. The repertoire was sequenced with immunoSEQ multiplex PCR; TCRdb's copy has only in-frame clones and lacks some. This table has a few hundred thousand clones, approximately 86% appearing once. The CDR3 covers 15 residues. J lost 7 bases, V lost 3 bases, and 7 bases had no gene match. The germline V gene has CDR1 SEHNR and CDR2 FQNEAQ (reference sequence). The chain combines TRBV7-9 with TRBJ2-1; 9 positions agree with TRBD1. Sequencing used PBMCs. The TCR sequence derives from a man aged 25-45 years in good health and CMV-seronegative. This chain's CDR3 is CASSLTGTGTNEQFF. The CDR3 nucleotides read TGTGCCAGCAGCTTGACCGGGACAGGGACGAATGAGCAGTTCTTC.